Described below is a single T cell receptor beta chain sequence and its context. The target antigen is unknown. These data are taken from a study of cytomegalovirus exposure and HLA in healthy donors. Study-wide points: A later analysis linked a missense DCLRE1C variant to TCR beta V- and J-gene trimming.

13 Jbeta primers and 60 Vbeta primers were used for the PCR. Method: immunoSEQ multiplex PCR; TCRdb's copy keeps in-frame clones and lacks some. Of roughly 100,000 clones listed, about 15% were seen once; the top ten hold 0.83%. V lost 6 bases, J lost 4 bases, and 9 bases stayed unmatched. Germline V gives CDR1 ENHRY, CDR2 SYGVKD. This CDR3 comprises 16 residues. This TCR was recovered from a female donor in good health and CMV-seronegative. V usage is TRBV10-3 and J usage is TRBJ2-3; 11 bases line up with TRBD1. The sequencing sample was made of PBMCs. The CDR3 is CAISLGDRGVADTQYF. DNA of the CDR3: TGTGCCATCAGCCTCGGGGACAGGGGGGTAGCAGATACGCAGTATTTT.